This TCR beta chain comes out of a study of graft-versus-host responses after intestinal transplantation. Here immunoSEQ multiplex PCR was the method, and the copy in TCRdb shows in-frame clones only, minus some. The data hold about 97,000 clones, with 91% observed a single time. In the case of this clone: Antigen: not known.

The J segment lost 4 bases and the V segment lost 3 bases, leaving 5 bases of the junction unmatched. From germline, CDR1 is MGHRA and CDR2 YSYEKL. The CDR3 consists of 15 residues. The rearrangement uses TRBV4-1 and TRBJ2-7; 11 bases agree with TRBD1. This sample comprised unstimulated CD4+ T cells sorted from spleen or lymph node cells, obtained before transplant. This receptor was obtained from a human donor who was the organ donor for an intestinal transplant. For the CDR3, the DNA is TGCGCCAGCAGCCACATCCGGGACAGGGGGTACGAGCAGTACTTC. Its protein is CASSHIRDRGYEQYF.